The clone carrying this T cell receptor (beta chain) was picked up one time. The data belong to a study of technical replicates of blood from a handful of donors. V was shortened by 6 bases and J by 9 bases, with 18 bases between the two germline ends. The CDR3 is 14 amino acids. Per the germline V gene, CDR1 is SGHTA and CDR2 is FQGTGA. TCRdb's table, derived via immunoSEQ multiplex PCR, lists solely in-frame clones and lacks some. The table has 75,000 to 90,000 clones, 90% to 95% seen once. This clonotype was sampled from a human donor in good health. V and J are TRBV7-3 and TRBJ2-1; a possible D gene is TRBD1 (6 bases). Material for sequencing was T cells isolated from PBMCs. DNA of the CDR3: TGTGCCAGCAGTTGGGGGCGGAATAGCGTTGAGCAGTTCTTC. Protein: CASSWGRNSVEQFF.